The subject of this entry is one T cell receptor (beta chain). This clone is a singleton in its sample. The clone's antigen remains unknown. Per-base qualities were not stored, and no clone one base away is much larger. Library generation was performed with the immunoSEQ multiplex PCR assay. For the multiplex PCR, a mixture combining 60 forward primers for TCR Vbeta segments and 13 reverse primers for TCR Jbeta segments was used. Amplification of the CDR3 region of rearranged TCR beta genes was performed with a multiplex PCR assay on genomic DNA. On the Illumina HiSeq System, the amplified TCR beta libraries were sequenced as 87-base-pair reads. The original pipeline was this. In a later analysis, tens of millions of unique TCR beta chains were counted across the 500 to 850 repertoires, and around 11 million of these chains were shared by at least two donors. Raw reads were error-corrected and collapsed into unique sequences with a nearest-neighbor algorithm that merged closely related sequences to remove PCR and sequencing errors. V, D and J gene segments were assigned by aligning CDR3 sequences to IMGT reference sequences. Each retained sequence needed at least a six-nucleotide match to both a V gene segment and a J gene segment. A rearrangement was called productive if the CDR3 had no stop codons and remained in frame with V and J, and every other rearrangement was called non-productive. CDR3 was defined by IMGT convention, running from the second conserved V-encoded cysteine to the conserved J-encoded phenylalanine. Sequences without an unambiguous match to a single V gene segment were excluded from the earlier analysis of almost 600 of the donors. In an earlier analysis of approximately 610 of the donors, V segments were called functional above 56.7% productive rearrangements and were called segregating when the between-donor standard deviation exceeded 5%. To diagnose cytomegalovirus status from the catalog of TCR beta chain sequences, a statistical classification framework was built. A later analysis assigned V and J genes by comparing TCR nucleotide sequences with IMGT/GENE-DB human TR gene sequences. In a later analysis, CDR3 sequences and most-parsimonious VDJ recombination scenarios were assigned using the TCRdist pipeline. In a later analysis, each TCR beta chain was defined by its CDR3 amino acid sequence together with its V-gene family, and reads without a unique V-gene family were excluded. As a way to deal with suspected cross-contamination and a sequencing artifact, a later analysis dropped roughly 620 nucleotide sequences that were highly shared and had low generation probability. For each public chain, a later analysis derived a clonal expansion index from normalized ranks of inferred template counts within each repertoire. Generation probabilities in a later analysis came from a VDJ recombination model fitted to out-of-frame rearrangements, and those results were checked against IGoR. A later analysis scored TCR-TCR, TCR-HLA and TCR-CMV co-occurrence with hypergeometric tests, applying a repertoire-size bias correction to TCR pairs. In a later analysis, false discovery rates were estimated by permuting HLA or CMV assignments 20 times. In a later analysis, co-occurring TCRs were grouped using DBSCAN, with TCRdist sequence similarity added in when clustering inside HLA-allele-positive subsets. Repertoires with fewer than 30,000 or more than 120,000 public chains were left out of co-occurrence clustering, as were about 5 repertoires with anomalous nucleotide sharing. TCRdb carries this immuneACCESS record with in-frame sequences only. Its versions omit some clonotypes, under half of them owing to an unresolved V gene in the studies checked, with the rest unexplained. V, J and clone size were drawn from that table, and D and trimming were deduced from the DNA. The sample table lists some 77,000 clones, approximately 75% of them with a count of one. Less than 8% of the sample lies in the top ten.

The sample originates from a study of cytomegalovirus exposure and HLA in healthy donors (dated by TCRdb to between 2016 and 2019). Regarding the complete study: In an earlier analysis of 450 to 750 of the donors, 276 Gb of sequence data and approximately 100 million unique TCR beta sequences from 150 million to 200 million T cells were reported. An early release that covered around 590 HLA-typed donors contained approximately 300 gigabases of sequencing data and tens of millions of unique TCR sequences. Of the roughly 400 genotyped donors, less than 90% were placed in the genetic ancestry cluster associated with self-reported Caucasian donors. The study was designed to test whether signatures of past pathogen exposure could be identified by cataloging public T cell receptors. Using immunosequencing, the study profiled T cell repertoires from some 670 subjects and related those repertoires to cytomegalovirus serostatus. In addition to the first cohort of about 650 subjects, a separate validation cohort of 120 different subjects was used. High-throughput TCR immunosequencing, statistical association of individual TCRs with disease status, and machine learning were combined to predict cytomegalovirus infection status. To study patterns of TCR occurrence, a later analysis re-analyzed previously published TCR beta repertoires from 600 to 750 donors and added high-resolution HLA genotyping. Rather than using new phenotypic data, the later analysis identified candidate immune exposures from TCR beta sequences and from how often those sequences occurred across donors. An earlier analysis of around 580 of the donors used high-throughput TCR beta sequencing to judge whether each TCR beta V gene segment behaved as functional or pseudogenic. Donor age, sex, ethnicity and CMV serostatus were compiled alongside the repertoire data. A later genetic analysis took genome-wide SNP genotypes for 398 of the 666 donors and used that subset as a discovery cohort. Every repertoire in the discovery cohort had been generated on one and the same sequencing platform. HLA typing included class I and class II loci at four-digit resolution. Typing coverage differed by locus: A, B, C, DRB1 and DQB1 were typed in about 620-630 donors, DQA1 in about 500, DPA1 in approximately 610, and DPB1 in about 450. Roughly five DR-DQ haplotypes were handled as single units for association and clustering because linkage in the cohort was strong. Among several hundred genotyped donors of the cohort, an average of roughly 230,000 unique TCR beta nucleotide sequences was sequenced per donor, of which 15% to 20% were non-productive. Points the paper makes about the study in general: In vitro tests confirmed that a few of the cytomegalovirus-associated TCR beta chains recognize cytomegalovirus antigens. Because HLA typing was unavailable for some donors at each locus, only the typed subset was used in association tests. In a later analysis, HLA-associated TCR beta chains were found to be more clonally expanded and to have lower generation probabilities than equally common non-associated chains. The authors suggested that the approach could potentially be extended to other disease states and immunological phenotypes. Most TCR sequences were seen in very few donors, while some public TCRs were found in many individuals. The sequencing pipeline was judged likely to have produced a cluster of highly shared sequence variants as a technical artifact. Sequencing depth was assumed to be roughly uniform across donors in the presence/absence analyses, though that assumption may not hold. Because counts were too low, fewer than 20 rarely observed V segments, including chromosome 9 orphons, were excluded from the earlier analysis of several hundred of the donors. A further reported finding was that TCR beta sequences accurately predicted the HLA-A and HLA-B alleles for most subjects in the first cohort. A later analysis found that most CMV-associated TCR beta chains appeared HLA-restricted, with HLA associations seemingly driven largely by CMV exposure. When HLA alleles, especially DR and DQ, strongly co-occurred, TCR associations were difficult to assign to individual alleles. Specific HLA alleles were associated with around 18,000 TCR beta sequences at a false discovery rate of 0.05 in a later analysis. Some IMGT-functional V segments, including TRBV6-2 and TRBV6-3, could not be distinguished by the 87-base-pair reads and were therefore excluded. Cytomegalovirus status was reported to be diagnosed by the classifier with high specificity and sensitivity in both the original and validation cohorts. According to a later analysis, parvovirus B19, influenza, CMV and Epstein-Barr virus appeared linked to several top co-occurrence clusters. According to a later analysis, TCR association rates differed among HLA loci, with DRB1 alleles showing the most associated TCRs and HLA-C alleles showing the fewest. In an earlier analysis of more than 450 of the donors, most TCR beta V segments were observed in productive rearrangements about 87% or about 30% of the time, broadly matching IMGT annotations. This cohort had only TCR beta chains sequenced, and the lack of alpha or paired-chain data limited which features could be detected. For the cohort, immune exposure information was limited to CMV serostatus. Linkage disequilibrium might explain the correlated functional status among segregating V segments, but an unknown experimental factor could not be ruled out. A later genetic analysis associated a missense DCLRE1C variant with V-gene and J-gene trimming of TCR beta chains, and an independent cohort replicated the association. According to a later genetic analysis, donors in an Asian-associated ancestry cluster had fewer N-insertions in productive TCRs than the approximately 670-donor mean. The study gave a list of 150 to 200 TCR beta chains associated with cytomegalovirus.

The CDR3 starts with the cysteine, ends with the phenylalanine, and has 15 residues. Kept here is only the CDR3 DNA, which spans 45 bases and is read in frame from base 1. The germline V gene supplies CDR1 MDHEN and CDR2 SYDVKM. The junction carries 22 bases between V and J, which are trimmed by 6 bases and 10 bases respectively. The cohort was made up of about 670 healthy bone marrow donors. At the time of sampling, every cohort member was nominally healthy, though immune exposures that went unrecorded were likely present. The donor was CMV seronegative and was included in the group of under 450 seronegative cohort members. A peripheral blood sample was provided by each donor, and peripheral blood mononuclear cells were used for TCR beta sequencing. Genomic DNA was extracted from the blood cell samples with the Qiagen DNeasy Blood Extraction Kit.

Input material: PBMCs. The clonotype originates from a woman between 40 and 55 years old in good health and CMV-seronegative. The chain uses TRBV28 and TRBJ2-1; the D region possibly corresponds to TRBD2 (5 bases align). The nucleotide sequence is TGTGCCAGCAGCACCTATGTGGCTAGCCCGAGGGAGCAGTTCTTC. Translated, this is CASSTYVASPREQFF.